These 29 T cell receptor beta chains share one sample of origin, sequenced in a study of T cells in women clearing cervical HPV infection. Repertoires were generated with immunoSEQ multiplex PCR, while TCRdb's copy carries only in-frame clones and drops some. The sample data list some 20,000 clones. What was sequenced was blood buffy coat. Receptors originate from a woman aged 18-70 years with a cervical HPV16 infection that either progressed to CIN3+ or cleared (not recorded which).

About this clone: The CDR3 is cut off 3 residues early in the read; its end comes from the germline J gene. This chain uses TRBV7-9 with TRBJ2-5, with D perhaps matching TRBD2 (7 bases). The CDR3 contains 12 residues. With 7 bases removed from V and 5 bases from J, the gap between germline ends came to 11 bases. From germline, CDR1 is SEHNR and CDR2 FQNEAQ (reference sequence). The CDR3 sequence: CASKGGGETQYF. CDR3 bases read: TGTGCCAGCAAGGGGGGGGGCGAGACC.

By frequency, this clone registers medium-sized. The read ends 3 residues before the CDR3 terminus; that terminus is restored from the germline J gene. The chain carries TRBV14 and TRBJ2-7; TRBD1 agrees at 11 bases. Germline CDR1 and CDR2: SGHDN and FVKESK. The V segment lost 4 bases and the J segment 1 base; nucleotides outside the gene matches: 6. The CDR3 loop spans 16 amino acids. The CDR3 sequence: CASSRTGGPRSYEQYF. Partial CDR3 DNA: TGTGCCAGCAGCCGGACAGGGGGCCCCCGATCCTACGAG.

On this clone: The read finishes 3 residues shy of the CDR3 end, and the germline J gene is used to complete it. The chain couples TRBV28 to TRBJ1-6, with D maybe TRBD1 (5 bases). Trimming took off 3 bases at V and 10 bases at J, with 25 bases between the two ends. CDR1 is MDHEN, CDR2 SYDVKM, per germline. This CDR3 spans 18 amino acids. CDR3 in amino acids: CASSFSRSRRGNESPLHF. The DNA read from the CDR3 is TGTGCCAGCAGTTTTTCCCGTTCTAGGAGGGGAAATGAGTCACCC.

CDR3 region: CASSLGGDQPQHF. The sequenced CDR3 bases are TGTGCCAGCAGTCTGGGGGGGGATCAGCCC. The V call is TRBV7-2, the J call TRBJ1-5; TRBD1 is a possible D gene (5 bases). The read falls 3 residues short of the CDR3 end, and the missing part is taken from the germline J gene. Germline V CDR1 and CDR2: SGHTA, FQGNSA. This CDR3 spans 13 amino acids. Trimming took 6 bases from V and 5 from J, leaving 11 bases between them.

A remark on this clone: Coverage ceases 3 residues before the CDR3 finishes, and the germline J gene fills in the end. This sequence joins TRBV11-2 and TRBJ2-1; no firm D call. V lost 5 bases and J 3 bases, leaving 5 bases between the germline ends. Germline loops: CDR1 SGHAT, CDR2 FQNNGV. This CDR3 region has 12 residues. CDR3 bases read: TGTGCCAGCAGCCGTTACTACAATGAG. Amino acids: CASSRYYNE. The full CDR3 is CASSRYYNEQFF.

As regards this clone: The CDR3 end is not reached by the read, which stops 3 residues before it; the germline J gene fills it in. The chain is built from TRBV29-1 and TRBJ2-1, with D uncertain. Trimming left V 3 bases short and J 7 bases short, with 13 bases between. CDR1 SQVTM and CDR2 ANQGSEA come from the germline V gene. This CDR3 is 13 amino acids long. CDR3 residues: CSVDRPPGNEQFF. The covered CDR3 bases are TGCAGCGTTGATAGACCCCCGGGTAATGAG.

Of note for this clone: With the read ending 3 residues before the CDR3 end, the germline J gene is used to fill in that end. This rearrangement joins TRBV28 to TRBJ1-2, with 9 bases matching TRBD1. CDR1 is MDHEN and CDR2 is SYDVKM in the germline V gene. The V gene end was trimmed by 2 bases and the J gene end by 4 bases; junction bases not matched to a gene: 8. This CDR3 region has 16 residues. CDR3: CASSLGPGQGLYGYTF. The part of the CDR3 DNA that was read is TGTGCCAGCAGTTTAGGACCGGGACAGGGACTCTATGGC.

Notes on this clone: The read terminates 3 residues before the CDR3 end, so the remaining end is supplied by the germline J gene. The chain joins TRBV18 to TRBJ1-5; 7 bases are shared with TRBD1. The CDR3 length is 17 residues. V gave up 2 bases and J gave up 0 bases; unmatched junction bases: 7. Looked up from germline, CDR1 is KGHSH and CDR2 is LQKENI. Partial CDR3 DNA: TGTGCCAGCTCACCAATCGGGACAGATAATAGCAATCAGCCC. Translation: CASSPIGTDNSNQP. The CDR3 in its entirety is CASSPIGTDNSNQPQHF.

About this clone itself: The read comes to an end 3 residues before the CDR3 does, leaving the germline J gene to fill in the end. V usage is TRBV7-2 and J usage is TRBJ1-2, with D perhaps matching TRBD1 (5 bases). The V gene's germline CDR1 is SGHTA and CDR2 FQGNSA. This CDR3 is 13 amino acids long. The CDR3: CASSLKGLGTYTF. CDR3 DNA, as far as it was read: TGTGCCAGCAGCTTGAAGGGGCTGGGTACC. The entire variable domain, with the rest obtained from reference TRBV7-2 and TRBJ1-2, is as follows: GAGVSQSPSNKVTEKGKDVELRCDPISGHTALYWYRQSLGQGLEFLIYFQGNSAPDKSGLPSDRFSAERTGGSVSTLTIQRTQQEDSAVYLCASSLKGLGTYTFGSGTRLTVV.

Details on this clone: The missing CDR3 end, 3 residues past where the read stops, is filled in from the germline J gene. The genes are TRBV20-1 and TRBJ2-5; 8 positions match TRBD2. The CDR3 length is 13 residues. CDR1 and CDR2 from the germline V gene are DFQATT and SNEGSKA (reference sequence). Trimming cost V 7 bases and J 3 bases; bases outside gene matches: 7. The CDR3 spells CSVAGGLKETQYF. CDR3 DNA, as far as it was read: TGCAGTGTTGCGGGGGGACTAAAAGAGACC.

Points on this clone: The CDR3 is cut off 3 residues early in the read; its end comes from the germline J gene. This chain uses TRBV23-1 with TRBJ1-3; 7 bases are shared with TRBD1. TRBV23-1 is sorted into the ORF group, with uncertain function. J was trimmed by 0 bases and V by 0 bases; bases with no gene match: 20. The CDR3 length is 22 residues. This CDR3 is CASSQSQNGAPRQGSSGNTIYF. Incomplete CDR3 DNA: TGCGCCAGCAGTCAATCCCAAAATGGGGCCCCTCGACAGGGCTCCTCTGGAAACACC.

About this clone itself: The read ends 3 residues early relative to the CDR3; the germline J gene fills the gap. This sequence joins TRBV5-4 and TRBJ2-5, with D possibly TRBD1 on 6 matching bases. This CDR3 spans 16 amino acids. The germline CDR1 and CDR2 sequences are SGHNT and YYREEE (reference sequence). Deletions cut 0 bases from V and 6 bases from J, with 18 bases between. The covered CDR3 bases are TGTGCCAGCAGCTTGGGGGACACAGGGTTGGGAAAGACC. Translating gives CASSLGDTGLGKT. The CDR3, in full, reads CASSLGDTGLGKTQYF. The full variable domain, rest sourced from reference TRBV5-4 and TRBJ2-5, is ETGVTQSPTHLIKTRGQQVTLRCSSQSGHNTVSWYQQALGQGPQFIFQYYREEENGRGNFPPRFSGLQFPNYSSELNVNALELDDSALYLCASSLGDTGLGKTQYFGPGTRLLVL.

Regarding this clone: The read stops 3 residues short of the end of the CDR3; the missing end is completed from the germline J gene. The chain links TRBV5-1 to TRBJ2-2; 7 bases line up with TRBD2. The CDR3 loop spans 18 amino acids. Germline CDR1 and CDR2: SGHRS and YFSETQ. Here the CDR3 reads CASSLGPGGTRRGEKLFF. The CDR3 bases that were read are TGCGCCAGCAGCCTAGGACCCGGGGGGACGCGGAGGGGTGAAAAG.

Concerning this clone itself: Read sequence stops 3 residues before the CDR3 end, and the germline J gene provides the missing end. The genes are TRBV6-4 and TRBJ1-5; D unclear. Germline V gene data show CDR1 as MRHNA and CDR2 as SNTAGT. Trimming took off 4 bases at V and 3 bases at J, with 7 bases between the two ends. This CDR3 comprises 13 residues. The CDR3: CASSVEPNQPQHF. The sequenced part of the CDR3 DNA is TGTGCCAGCAGTGTAGAACCCAATCAGCCC.

Of note for this clone: Read coverage stops 3 residues before the CDR3 terminus; the germline J gene supplies the remainder. At the DNA level, this CDR3 is encoded by other sequences in the same sample as well. V usage is TRBV12-3 or TRBV12-4 and J usage is TRBJ1-5; possible D gene TRBD1, 5 bases. The CDR3 extends over 15 amino acids. Trimming pared 1 base from V and 6 bases from J, leaving 13 bases between. The CDR3 reads CASSLGLGRGQPQHF. The covered CDR3 bases are TGTGCCAGCAGTTTAGGTTTAGGGAGGGGTCAGCCC.

With respect to this clone: The CDR3 is cut off 3 residues early in the read; its end comes from the germline J gene. The chain carries TRBV6-2 or TRBV6-3 and TRBJ2-5, with TRBD1 matching over 7 bases. The V gene end was trimmed by 6 bases and the J gene end by 2 bases; junction bases not matched to a gene: 15. Germline V CDR1 and CDR2: MNHEY, SVGEGT. The CDR3 is 17 amino acids. The CDR3 sequence: CASSPSRGPRDQETQYF. The sequenced CDR3 bases are TGTGCCAGCAGCCCGTCGAGGGGGCCTAGGGATCAAGAGACC.

As regards this clone: The read is 3 residues too short to cover the CDR3 end, so that end is filled in from the germline J gene. The J gene is TRBJ1-2, the V gene TRBV30; 12 bases are shared with TRBD1. V was clipped by 1 base and J by 5 bases; unmatched bases: 8. The V gene's germline CDR1 is GTSNPN and CDR2 SVGIG (reference sequence). The CDR3 length is 16 residues. The sequenced part of the CDR3 DNA is TGTGCCTGGAGTGACAAAGGGACAGGGGGCCTATATGGC. It is translated as CAWSDKGTGGLYG. The whole CDR3 protein is CAWSDKGTGGLYGYTF.

Points on this clone: The read is 3 residues too short to cover the CDR3 end, so that end is filled in from the germline J gene. This chain connects TRBV2 to TRBJ2-3; 7 bases are a match to TRBD2. Per the germline V gene, CDR1 is SNHLY and CDR2 is FYNNEI. This CDR3 is built from 14 residues. The V segment lost 3 bases and the J segment 6 bases; nucleotides outside the gene matches: 6. The CDR3 spells CASSDGRGVDTQYF. CDR3 bases read: TGTGCCAGCAGTGACGGACGGGGGGTGGATACG.

For this clone: The read comes to an end 3 residues before the CDR3 does, leaving the germline J gene to fill in the end. V usage is TRBV20-1 and J usage is TRBJ2-5; the match to TRBD2 covers 12 bases. The germline CDR1 and CDR2 sequences are DFQATT and SNEGSKA (reference sequence). V was clipped by 3 bases and J by 5 bases; unmatched bases: 7. This CDR3 spans 15 amino acids. The part of the CDR3 DNA that was read is TGCAGTGCTAGCGCCAGACTAGCGGGGGAGGAGACC. Encoded protein: CSASARLAGEET. The complete CDR3 reads CSASARLAGEETQYF.

Comments on this clone: At one of its ends the junction is not consistent with the germline gene, which may arise from a read error. The DNA ends 3 residues before the CDR3 does, and the rest of the CDR3 is filled in from the germline J gene. This sequence joins TRBV4-2 and TRBJ1-2; D may be TRBD1 (5 bases). Per the germline V gene, CDR1 is LGHNA and CDR2 is YNFKEQ. The length of the CDR3 is 16 residues. Partial CDR3 DNA: TGCGCCAGCAGCCAAGATCGGCGGGGGACCTGGCGAGGC. Amino acid sequence: CASSQDRRGTWRG. The full CDR3 protein reads CASSQDRRGTWRGYTF.

Worth noting for this clone: The read ends 3 residues before the CDR3 terminus; that terminus is restored from the germline J gene. The V call is TRBV7-2, the J call TRBJ1-6; 9 bases fit TRBD1. With V trimmed by 5 bases and J by 10 bases, 9 bases remained unmatched. Looked up from germline, CDR1 is SGHTA and CDR2 is FQGNSA. The CDR3 totals 15 residues. CDR3 DNA, as far as it was read: TGTGCCAGCAGCGAGGAGGGGACAGGGAGATCACCC. Encoded protein: CASSEEGTGRSP. The whole CDR3 protein reads CASSEEGTGRSPLHF.

The CDR3 DNA, read in part, is TGCGCCAGCAGCTTGGATCAGGGCAACACAGATACG. Residues: CASSLDQGNTDT. The complete CDR3 protein is CASSLDQGNTDTQYF. The chain employs TRBV5-1 and TRBJ2-3; the D gene is possibly TRBD1 (5 bases). The read terminates 3 residues ahead of where the CDR3 ends, so the germline J gene completes it. This CDR3 is 15 amino acids long. Looked up from germline, CDR1 is SGHRS and CDR2 is YFSETQ. V gave up 0 bases and J gave up 2 bases, with 10 bases separating them.

CDR3 DNA (partial): TGTGCCTTCGGGGGGCTAGCGGGGACAGAGACC. Translation gives CAFGGLAGTET. In full, the CDR3 is CAFGGLAGTETQYF. The chain joins TRBV7-9 to TRBJ2-5, with 9 nucleotides matching TRBD2. The read halts 3 residues ahead of the CDR3 end, with the missing end drawn from the germline J gene. V lost 11 bases and J lost 4; bases outside the gene matches: 11. The CDR3 sequence is 14 residues long. CDR1 and CDR2 from the germline V gene are SEHNR and FQNEAQ (reference sequence).

Details on this clone: Read sequence stops 3 residues before the CDR3 end, and the germline J gene provides the missing end. The chain combines TRBV18 with TRBJ2-6; 10 nucleotides agree with TRBD1. Per germline, CDR1 KGHSH and CDR2 LQKENI. Trimming removed 3 bases from V and 1 base from J; junction bases left unmatched: 0. This CDR3 spans 16 amino acids. CDR3 DNA (partial): TGTGCCAGCTCACCGGGACAGGGGTCTGGGGCCAACGTC. Translating gives CASSPGQGSGANV. The entire CDR3 protein reads CASSPGQGSGANVLTF. The full variable domain, its missing parts supplied by reference TRBV18 and TRBJ2-6, is NAGVMQNPRHLVRRRGQEARLRCSPMKGHSHVYWYRQLPEEGLKFMVYLQKENIIDESGMPKERFSAEFPKEGPSILRIQQVVRGDSAAYFCASSPGQGSGANVLTFGAGSRLTVL.

With respect to this clone: Coverage ceases 3 residues before the CDR3 finishes, and the germline J gene fills in the end. This rearrangement joins TRBV20-1 to TRBJ2-5; perhaps TRBD2 as D (6 bases). Germline V lookup: CDR1 DFQATT, CDR2 SNEGSKA (reference sequence). Trimming cost V 4 bases and J 1 base, with 13 bases left between them. The CDR3 runs 14 residues. The CDR3 reads CSATSGSGQETQYF. The part of the CDR3 DNA that was read is TGCAGTGCTACGTCGGGTAGCGGCCAAGAGACC.

A remark on this clone: The CDR3 extends 3 residues past the end of the read, so its final part is completed from the germline J gene. The chain links TRBV10-3 to TRBJ1-2; D is unresolved. Germline loops: CDR1 ENHRY, CDR2 SYGVKD. The CDR3 has 13 amino acids. The CDR3 spells CAISESPTGGYTF. CDR3 DNA, as far as it was read: TGTGCCATCAGTGAGTCTCCCACGGGGGGC.

Partial CDR3 DNA: TGTGCCAGCTCACCACCGCAGGGACAGGGGGCAGCTGAC. It is translated as CASSPPQGQGAAD. The whole CDR3 reads CASSPPQGQGAADYTF. This chain connects TRBV18 to TRBJ1-2, with 12 bases aligning to TRBD1. The missing CDR3 end, 3 residues past where the read stops, is filled in from the germline J gene. From germline, CDR1 is KGHSH and CDR2 LQKENI. CDR3 length: 16 residues.

Notes on this clone: Read data end 3 residues before the CDR3 end; the end is taken from the germline J gene. The chain combines TRBV19 with TRBJ1-1; 9 bases are shared with TRBD1. Trimming removed 7 bases from V and 1 base from J; junction bases left unmatched: 1. This CDR3 contains 13 residues. Germline V CDR1 and CDR2: LNHDA, SQIVND (reference sequence). The sequenced part of the CDR3 DNA is TGTGCCAGTAAGACAGGGGGGAACACTGAA. Translating gives CASKTGGNTE. The full CDR3 protein reads CASKTGGNTEAFF.

A remark on this clone: The read terminates 3 residues ahead of where the CDR3 ends, so the germline J gene completes it. V gene TRBV5-1 combines with J gene TRBJ1-4; 10 nucleotides agree with TRBD1. The CDR3 has 17 residues. The germline CDR1 and CDR2 sequences are SGHRS and YFSETQ. Losses at the gene ends were 4 bases for V and 3 bases for J; bases not matched to a gene: 9. The part of the CDR3 DNA that was read is TGCGCCAGCAGCCTGACCGGGACAGGGGCCTCTAATGAAAAA. It yields the protein CASSLTGTGASNEK. The entire CDR3 protein is CASSLTGTGASNEKLFF.